Given below is one TCR beta chain in context. Its target is not known. The V gene's germline CDR1 is SEHNR and CDR2 FQNEAQ (reference sequence). The CDR3 is 13 residues long. V shed 5 bases and J 9 bases; nucleotides not matched to a gene: 10. The sample comes from a study of T cell repertoires in cytomegalovirus infection. General study findings and limits: HLA-C-restricted CMV clonotypes gave the most frequent clonotype in two of eight donors.

TCRdb reprocessed the reads with MiXCR, giving one entry per CDR3 protein. The sample has roughly 720,000 distinct CDR3 sequences; less than 40% are singletons. The chain recombines TRBV7-9 with TRBJ2-7, with 7 bases lining up with TRBD1. The source material was PBMCs. This receptor was identified in a human donor in good health (CMV status not recorded). Some clones in this sample may be carry-over from other donors' samples. CDR3 sequence: CASSPPGRGLQYF. The CDR3 DNA reads as TGTGCCAGCAGCCCCCCGGGCAGGGGGTTGCAGTACTTC.